What follows describes a single T cell receptor beta chain. Antigen: not known. The data derive from a study of CD8+ T cells in alopecia areata. Regarding the study as a whole: Mice gave a clearer picture of TCR sharing than patients did, possibly for HLA-related reasons. Clonality exceeded that of normal scalp in lesional scalp, most notably in alopecia totalis/universalis. Normal skin's resident alphabeta T cells are also sequenced in scalp samples.

Germline V gene data show CDR1 as SGDLS and CDR2 as YYNGEE. J was trimmed by 1 base and V by 3 bases; bases with no gene match: 5. The CDR3 loop spans 15 amino acids. Sorting of CD4+ and CD8+ T cells was performed on PBMCs. Reverse transcribed after extraction, RNA yielded cDNA as the sequencing template. Clones were sequenced by immunoSEQ multiplex PCR, and TCRdb holds only the in-frame ones, with some missing. The table has about 200,000 clones, roughly three fifths seen once. The genes are TRBV9 and TRBJ1-2, with TRBD1 matching over 8 bases. What was sequenced was CD8+ T cells sorted from blood. The receptor was derived from a human donor in good health. CDR3 in DNA: TGTGCCAGCAGCGGGAACAGGGGGATTAACTATGGCTACACCTTC. Its translation: CASSGNRGINYGYTF.